This TCR beta chain was retrieved from a study of beta chain features in type 1 diabetes (dated by TCRdb to the late 2010s). In the study overall: No differences in mean age, gender distribution, total cell number or subset yield were found between patients and healthy donors. The study compared TCRB repertoires of sorted circulating CD4+ T cell subsets between recently diagnosed type 1 diabetes patients and matched healthy donors. A total of under 140,000,000 sorted cells were examined across all samples, and the number of cells per subset was strongly correlated with RNA yield. Whereas all 30 or so donors provided naive and central memory subsets, regulatory and stem cell-like memory subsets were isolated from just 8 patients and roughly 8 healthy donors.

Beyond this particular receptor, the publication reports: Shorter templates might have been favored by PCR, but patient and control samples were amplified and corrected together, so both groups would have been affected equally by any skew. Naive, central memory and regulatory TCRB repertoires appeared to be more alike among patients than among healthy donors. At VDJ recombination sites, type 1 diabetes patients had fewer insertions and more deleted nucleotides, which implies abnormalities in thymic rearrangement. A moderate but significant shortening of TCRB CDR3 length was observed in type 1 diabetes patients in all four CD4+ subsets. Because cDNA was sequenced instead of genomic DNA, highly expressing activated cells could be over-represented, though the groups showed no difference in activation or CD3 levels. Only small numbers of individuals were included in the HLA sub-analyses, which left unresolved whether HLA type had any influence on TCRB rearrangement.

The germline V gene provides CDR1 ENHRY and CDR2 SYGVKD. The CDR3 sequence holds 12 residues, the cysteine and phenylalanine included. The CDR3 DNA has 36 bases and is translated from base 1. The V and J ends are trimmed by 3 bases and 4 bases, leaving 6 bases between them. The sample holds a few counts of this clone. Its antigen remains unidentified. Nothing much larger sits one base from this clone, and base qualities are not available. The entire amount of isolated RNA was reverse transcribed using the High Capacity cDNA Reverse Transcription Kit, so the sequenced TCRB transcripts were expressed ones. Deep immunoSEQ sequencing was applied to naive, central memory and regulatory T cell samples, giving an average of around 3.4 million total reads per sample. Sorted cells were lysed in RLT buffer, and RNA was extracted using DNase-treated RNeasy Micro or Mini kits according to cell number. Each cell subset was processed separately to prevent cross-contamination, with patient and healthy donor samples processed together. The immunoSEQ multiplex PCR was used to amplify TCRB sequences from cDNA, yielding 87-bp fragments that span the CDR3 region. Amplicons were sequenced on the Illumina HiSeq platform. The authors' pipeline ran thus. PCR bias was computationally corrected using synthetic template baselines, reads within Hamming distance 2 were collapsed, and singletons that could not be merged were discarded. Reads were aligned against IMGT to assign V, D and J genes, CDR3 length and insertions or deletions at six rearrangement sites. Within each subset, clonotype counts were normalized to the number of sorted cells before true diversity and Gini coefficients were calculated with the tcR R package. Repertoire sharing was quantified using the overlap coefficient calculated on TCRB nucleotide sequences. As a proxy for the pre-selection repertoire, out-of-frame TCRB sequences from naive cells were analyzed. The table comes from immuneACCESS by way of TCRdb, which keeps in-frame sequences with V and J called. Part of the clones is missing from these tables; in studies checked, under half for an unresolved V gene and the rest for unknown reasons. That table furnishes V, J and clone size, whereas the DNA furnished D and trimming. A total of roughly 220,000 clones appear in this sample, around 16% of them only once. More than 0.075% of the sample belongs to the ten largest clones.

From each donor, a single peripheral blood sample of around 120 mL on average was drawn into heparinised tubes. Using a panel that included CD45RO, CCR7, CD25, CD127, CD95 and CD27, naive, central memory, regulatory and stem cell-like memory CD4+ T cells were sorted on a BD FACSAria II. All sorted populations exceeded 95% purity. PBMCs were isolated immediately by Lymphoprep density gradient centrifugation and stained directly without culture. To minimize batch effects, samples were stained and sorted in pairs, one healthy donor with one patient per experiment. The sequence links TRBV10-3 to TRBJ2-5, with the D gene not clear enough to name. This sequence was found in a man aged 30 to 45 with type 1 diabetes. The sequenced sample consisted of naive CD4+ T cells from blood. The sample's cell subset or site, from its label and the paper: true naive CD4+ T cells. In nucleotides, the sequence is TGTGCCATCAGTGACAGGACAGAGACCCAGTACTTC. Protein translation: CAISDRTETQYF.